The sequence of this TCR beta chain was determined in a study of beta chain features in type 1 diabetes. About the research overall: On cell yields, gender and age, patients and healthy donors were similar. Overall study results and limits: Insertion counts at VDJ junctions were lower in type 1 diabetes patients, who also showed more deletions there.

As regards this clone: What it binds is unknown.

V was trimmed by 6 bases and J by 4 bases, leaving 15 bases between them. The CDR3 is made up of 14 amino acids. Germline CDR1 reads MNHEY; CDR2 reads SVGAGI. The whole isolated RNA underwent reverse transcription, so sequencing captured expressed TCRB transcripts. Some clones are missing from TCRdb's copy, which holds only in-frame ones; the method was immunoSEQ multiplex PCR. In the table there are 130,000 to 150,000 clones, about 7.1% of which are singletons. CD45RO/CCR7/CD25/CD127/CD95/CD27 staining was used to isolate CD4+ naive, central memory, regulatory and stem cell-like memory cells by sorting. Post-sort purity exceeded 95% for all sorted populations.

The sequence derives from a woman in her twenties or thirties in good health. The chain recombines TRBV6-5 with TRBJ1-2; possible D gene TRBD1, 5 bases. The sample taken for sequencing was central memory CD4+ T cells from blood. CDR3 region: CASRSSRTSYGYTF. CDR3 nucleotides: TGTGCCAGCAGATCCAGCCGGACAAGCTATGGCTACACCTTC.